Following are 9 T cell receptor beta chains from one sample sequenced in a study of metastatic and nonmetastatic thyroid tumors. Thyroid surgery took place with no prior treatment in any patient. TCRdb recomputed clones from the PCR reads via MiXCR. The repertoire holds about 16,000 clones, around 36% seen once, with around 7% in the top ten. The sequencing input was tumor tissue. The origin of the receptors is a female donor with papillary thyroid cancer or a benign thyroid nodule (not recorded which). Some clones in this sample may be carry-over from other donors' samples.

The sample holds many counts of this clone. The chain is built from TRBV5-4 and TRBJ2-5; 12 bases fit TRBD2. This CDR3 spans 13 amino acids. Per germline, CDR1 SGHNT and CDR2 YYREEE (reference sequence). The trim removed 4 bases at V and 5 bases at J, leaving 0 bases unmatched. The CDR3 coding sequence is TGTGCCAGCAGCGGGACTAGCGGGGAGACCCAGTACTTC. Translation gives CASSGTSGETQYF.

The gene calls are TRBV20-1 and TRBJ1-2; D not resolved. Germline V gene data show CDR1 as DFQATT and CDR2 as SNEGSKA (reference sequence). Trimming shortened V by 1 base and J by 4 bases, and 16 bases separated the two germline ends. This CDR3 has 15 residues. CDR3 sequence reads: CSARAYGLYGYGYTF. CDR3 nucleotide sequence: TGCAGTGCTAGAGCATATGGGTTGTATGGCTATGGCTACACCTTC.

The chain has TRBV7-6 and TRBJ1-1; D is possibly TRBD1 (6 bases). With 4 bases removed from V and 5 bases from J, the gap between germline ends came to 11 bases. Germline V CDR1 and CDR2: SGHVS, FNYEAQ. This CDR3 is built from 13 residues. The CDR3 DNA follows: TGTGCCAGCAGCTCTCTAACAGGGACTGAAGCTTTCTTT. It encodes CASSSLTGTEAFF.

This clone is judged medium-sized. V usage is TRBV7-9 and J usage is TRBJ2-7, with 8 bases matching TRBD1. Unmatched junction bases numbered 9, after V lost 5 bases and J lost 3 bases. The germline V gene encodes CDR1 SEHNR and CDR2 FQNEAQ (reference sequence). The CDR3 has 15 amino acids. The CDR3 loop reads CASSVSGTGHYEQYF. The DNA for the CDR3 is TGTGCCAGCAGCGTATCCGGGACAGGTCACTACGAGCAGTACTTC.

This clone is deemed medium-sized. This chain's CDR3 is CSAIRGTGIDTQYF. DNA for the CDR3: TGCAGTGCTATCCGGGGTACCGGCATAGATACGCAGTATTTT. V gene TRBV20-1 combines with J gene TRBJ2-3; possible D gene TRBD2, 5 bases. The V end lost 4 bases, the J end lost 5 bases, and 16 bases lay between the germline ends. CDR3 length: 14 amino acids. In germline, CDR1 is DFQATT, CDR2 SNEGSKA (reference sequence).

About this clone: A single base separates this from a much larger clone, so it may be a read error. Since the CDR3 does not end with the conserved phenylalanine or tryptophan, this likely comes from a read error. This chain joins TRBV18 and TRBJ1-2; 9 nucleotides align to TRBD1. Germline CDR1 and CDR2: KGHSH and LQKENI. The CDR3 consists of 14 residues. V lost 8 bases to trimming and J lost 6 bases; unmatched junction nucleotides: 10. The CDR3 protein is CASTQARTGDGYTL. The DNA of the CDR3 is TGTGCCAGCACACAGGCGAGGACAGGGGATGGCTACACCCTC.

J is TRBJ2-7 and V is TRBV6-1, with TRBD1 matching 8 bases. Germline CDR1 and CDR2: MNHNS and SASEGT. The CDR3 contains 14 residues. The V and J ends lost 6 bases and 6 bases, in that order; junction bases with no gene match: 10. CDR3 DNA sequence: TGTGCCAGCAGCACCCGGACAGGGATGAGCGAGCAGTACTTC. Translation gives CASSTRTGMSEQYF.

This clone was seen repeatedly, ten times or more. The rearrangement uses TRBV25-1 and TRBJ2-5; 9 positions match TRBD2. Germline CDR1 is MGHDK and CDR2 is SYGVNS. The CDR3 runs 16 residues. V lost 3 bases, J lost 9 bases, and 14 bases stayed unmatched. CDR3 DNA sequence: TGTGCCAGCAGTGAGGTCGGCCTAGCGGGGTCCGCGGCCCAGTACTTC. It codes for CASSEVGLAGSAAQYF. The full variable domain, its missing parts supplied by reference TRBV25-1 and TRBJ2-5, is EADIYQTPRYLVIGTGKKITLECSQTMGHDKMYWYQQDPGMELHLIHYSYGVNSTEKGDLSSESTVSRIRTEHFPLTLESARPSHTSQYLCASSEVGLAGSAAQYFGPGTRLLVL.

By frequency in the sample, this clone is medium-sized (0.01 to 0.1%). V gene TRBV10-3 combines with J gene TRBJ1-3; possibly TRBD1 for D (6 bases). The CDR3 has 17 amino acids. Looked up from germline, CDR1 is ENHRY and CDR2 is SYGVKD. The ends were cut back, 3 bases at V and 0 bases at J, with 15 bases in the middle. The CDR3 spells CAISDPGHSSSGNTIYF. The CDR3 DNA sequence: TGTGCCATCAGTGACCCGGGACACTCGAGCTCTGGAAACACCATATATTTT.